This T cell receptor beta chain is drawn from a study of blood T cell repertoires in COVID-19. Study in general: The study drew acute and convalescent COVID-19 samples from the United States, Italy and Spain. PBMCs, B-cell-depleted T cells, or T cells were the source of the cDNA or gDNA that made up the material.

Seattle's cohort entered during active infection and was followed longitudinally. Original data processing: Reference gene primer amplification yielded estimated nucleated cell counts. Clones were sequenced by immunoSEQ multiplex PCR, and TCRdb holds only the in-frame ones, with some missing. V, J and clone size were drawn from that table, and D and trimming were deduced from the DNA. The repertoire has over 90,000 clones, approximately 92% of them found once; the top ten carry around 2%. Sequencing was carried out using peripheral blood. The sequence was collected from a woman between 50 and 59 years old with COVID-19, enrolled during active disease.

The CDR3 nucleotides are TGCAGTGCTTACAGGTTTGAGACGCAGTATTTT. Translating it yields CSAYRFETQYF. J is TRBJ2-3 and V is TRBV20-1; D might be TRBD1 (5 bases). The CDR3 has 11 residues. Looked up from germline, CDR1 is DFQATT and CDR2 is SNEGSKA (reference sequence). Trimming left V 5 bases short and J 9 bases short, with 12 bases between.